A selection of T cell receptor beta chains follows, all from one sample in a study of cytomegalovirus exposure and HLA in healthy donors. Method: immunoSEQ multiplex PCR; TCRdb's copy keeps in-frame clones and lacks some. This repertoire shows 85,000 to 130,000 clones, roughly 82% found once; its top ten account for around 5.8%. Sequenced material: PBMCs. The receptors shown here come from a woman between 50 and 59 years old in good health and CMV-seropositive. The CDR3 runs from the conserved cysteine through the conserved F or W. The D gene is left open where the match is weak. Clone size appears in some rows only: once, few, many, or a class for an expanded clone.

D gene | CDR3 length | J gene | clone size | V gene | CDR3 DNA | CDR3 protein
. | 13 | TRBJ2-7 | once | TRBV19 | TGTGCCAGTAGTAGTATAGGGGCGGGGGAGCAGTACTTC | CASSSIGAGEQYF
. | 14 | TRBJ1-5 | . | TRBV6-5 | TGTGCCAGCACCCCAAACTATAGCAATCAGCCCCAGCATTTT | CASTPNYSNQPQHF
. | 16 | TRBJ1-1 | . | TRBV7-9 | TGTGCCAGCAGCTCTCTTGACACCCTTCTGAACACTGAAGCTTTCTTT | CASSSLDTLLNTEAFF
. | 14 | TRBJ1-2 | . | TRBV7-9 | TGTGCCAGCAGCTACGGACAAGGAAACTATGGCTACACCTTC | CASSYGQGNYGYTF
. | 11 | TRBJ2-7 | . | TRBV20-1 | TGCAGTGGTGGACAGTCCTACGAGCAGTACTTC | CSGGQSYEQYF
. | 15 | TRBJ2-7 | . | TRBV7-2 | TGTGCCAGCAGCTTACGGGGGGCGGGGTTCTACGAGCAGTACTTC | CASSLRGAGFYEQYF
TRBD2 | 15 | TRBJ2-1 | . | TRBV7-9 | TGTGCCAGCAGCTTAGACGCCGGGAGGGCCAATGAGCAGTTCTTC | CASSLDAGRANEQFF
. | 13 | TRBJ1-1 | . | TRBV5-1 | TGCGCCAGCACAGGGGTCCCAGAAACTGAAGCTTTCTTT | CASTGVPETEAFF
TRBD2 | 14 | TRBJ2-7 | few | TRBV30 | TGTGCCTGGACTAGCGGGGGGATCTCCTACGAGCAGTACTTC | CAWTSGGISYEQYF
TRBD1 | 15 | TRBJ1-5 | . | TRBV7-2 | TGTGCCAGCAGCAGACGGACAGGGCTAGGGCAGCCCCAGCATTTT | CASSRRTGLGQPQHF
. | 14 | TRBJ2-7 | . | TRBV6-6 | TGTGCCAGCAGTTACCCCCCAAGTGAGTACGAGCAGTACTTC | CASSYPPSEYEQYF
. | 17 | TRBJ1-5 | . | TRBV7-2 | TGTGCCAGCAGCTTAGGAGGAGCGACAGGTCTGGGACAGCCCCAGCATTTT | CASSLGGATGLGQPQHF
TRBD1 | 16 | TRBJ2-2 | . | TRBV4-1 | TGCGCCAGCAGCCAAGAGGGACAGGGAAACACCGGGGAGCTGTTTTTT | CASSQEGQGNTGELFF
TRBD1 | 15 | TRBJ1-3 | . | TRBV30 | TGTGCCTGGAGCCATGGGACAGGCGCTGGAAACACCATATATTTT | CAWSHGTGAGNTIYF
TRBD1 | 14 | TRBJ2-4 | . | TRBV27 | TGTGCCAGCAGTATACAGGGGGCCGAAAACATTCAGTACTTC | CASSIQGAENIQYF
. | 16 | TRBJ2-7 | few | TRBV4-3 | TGCGCCAGCAGCCAAGATTCGAAAGGGGGACCTTTGGAGCAGTACTTC | CASSQDSKGGPLEQYF
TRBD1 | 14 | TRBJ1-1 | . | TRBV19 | TGTGCCAGTAGTATGGGACAGTCGAGCACTGAAGCTTTCTTT | CASSMGQSSTEAFF
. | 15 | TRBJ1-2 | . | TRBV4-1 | TGCGCCAGCAGCCCTCGACAGCTCTCTAACTATGGCTACACCTTC | CASSPRQLSNYGYTF
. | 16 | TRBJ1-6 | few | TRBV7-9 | TGTGCCAGCAGCCTCGGAGGAGGGGCCGATAATTCACCCCTCCACTTT | CASSLGGGADNSPLHF
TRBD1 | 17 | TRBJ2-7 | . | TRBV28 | TGTGCCAGCAGTTTGGAAAGTTTGGGACAGCACTCCTACGAGCAGTACTTC | CASSLESLGQHSYEQYF
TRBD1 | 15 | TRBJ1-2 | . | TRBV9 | TGTGCCAGCAGCGGACCCGGGACAGGGTTCTATGGCTACACCTTC | CASSGPGTGFYGYTF
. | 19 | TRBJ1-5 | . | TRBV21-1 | TGTGCCAGCAGCAAAGTGACGGACAGGGGTACGGGGGGCAATCAGCCCCAGCATTTT | CASSKVTDRGTGGNQPQHF
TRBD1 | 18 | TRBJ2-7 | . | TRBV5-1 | TGCGCCAGCAGCTTGTTCCTCTCGCGGGACAGGCCCTCCTACGAGCAGTACTTC | CASSLFLSRDRPSYEQYF
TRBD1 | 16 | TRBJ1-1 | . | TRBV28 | TGTGCCAGCAGTTCTCCCCCGGGACAGTTGAACACTGAAGCTTTCTTT | CASSSPPGQLNTEAFF
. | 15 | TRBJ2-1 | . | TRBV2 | TGTGCCAGCAGTGAGGTGGGGAGGACTGACAATGAGCAGTTCTTC | CASSEVGRTDNEQFF
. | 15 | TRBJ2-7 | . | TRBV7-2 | TGTGCCAGCAGCCAAGAACTCAGGGTCCCCGGGGAGCAGTACTTC | CASSQELRVPGEQYF
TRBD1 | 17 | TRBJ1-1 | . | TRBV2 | TGTGCCAGCAGTGAAGTTCGACAGGGAATTCACGGGACTGAAGCTTTCTTT | CASSEVRQGIHGTEAFF
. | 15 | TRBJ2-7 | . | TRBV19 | TGTGCCAGTAGGATTAGCAGCCTCGTGGAATACGAGCAGTACTTC | CASRISSLVEYEQYF
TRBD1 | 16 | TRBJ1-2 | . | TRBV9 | TGTGCCAGCAGCGTAGGAGCTGGACAGGGGAGGGAAGGCTACACCTTC | CASSVGAGQGREGYTF
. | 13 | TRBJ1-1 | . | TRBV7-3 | TGTGCCAGCAGTCCTGAGGGTAGGGCGGAAGCTTTCTTT | CASSPEGRAEAFF
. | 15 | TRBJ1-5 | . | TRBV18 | TGTGCCAGCTCACCAACGGGACTGCTAAATCAGCCCCAGCATTTT | CASSPTGLLNQPQHF
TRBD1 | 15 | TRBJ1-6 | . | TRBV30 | TGTGCCTGGACACAAGGACAGGGAGGTGGCTCACCCCTCCACTTT | CAWTQGQGGGSPLHF
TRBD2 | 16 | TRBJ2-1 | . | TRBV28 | TGTGCCAGCAGTTCCATGCTAGCGGGGGCCTACAATGAGCAGTTCTTC | CASSSMLAGAYNEQFF
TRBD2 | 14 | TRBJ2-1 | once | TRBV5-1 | TGCGCCAGCAGTCGGGGGGACTCCTACAATGAGCAGTTCTTC | CASSRGDSYNEQFF
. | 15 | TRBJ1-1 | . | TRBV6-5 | TGTGCCAGCAGTTACCCCCGGACTGGGGTCACTGAAGCTTTCTTT | CASSYPRTGVTEAFF
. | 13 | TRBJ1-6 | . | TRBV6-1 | TGTGCCAGCAGCCGTCGGGGTAATTCACCCCTCCACTTT | CASSRRGNSPLHF
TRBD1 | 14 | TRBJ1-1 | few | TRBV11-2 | TGTGCCAGCAGCCCGGGACAGGGGGGTACTGAAGCTTTCTTT | CASSPGQGGTEAFF
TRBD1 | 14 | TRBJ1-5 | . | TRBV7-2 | TGTGCCAGCAGCTTCGGACAGGGTGGCCAGCCCCAGCATTTT | CASSFGQGGQPQHF
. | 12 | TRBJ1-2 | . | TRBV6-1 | TGTGCCAGCACTAGTCAGGGTGCGAGATACACCTTC | CASTSQGARYTF
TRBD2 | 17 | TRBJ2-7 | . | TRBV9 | TGTGCCAGCAGCGTACCACGGGGGCTAGCGGGAGACTACGAGCAGTACTTC | CASSVPRGLAGDYEQYF
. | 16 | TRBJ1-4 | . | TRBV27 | TGTGCCAGCAGACCCACAACTCCGGGGGTATACGAAAAACTGTTTTTT | CASRPTTPGVYEKLFF
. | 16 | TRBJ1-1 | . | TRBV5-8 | TGTGCCAGCAGCTTGGGGACAGTGAGGATGAACACTGAAGCTTTCTTT | CASSLGTVRMNTEAFF
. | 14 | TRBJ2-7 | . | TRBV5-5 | TGTGCCAGCAGCCCCGGGGGGCTGGACTACGAGCAGTACTTC | CASSPGGLDYEQYF
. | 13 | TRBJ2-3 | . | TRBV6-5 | TGTGCCAGCAGCCTAACAGGGATGGGTACGCAGTATTTT | CASSLTGMGTQYF
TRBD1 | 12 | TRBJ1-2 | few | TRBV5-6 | TGTGCCAGCAGAGGGACAGGAGGTGGCTACACCTTC | CASRGTGGGYTF